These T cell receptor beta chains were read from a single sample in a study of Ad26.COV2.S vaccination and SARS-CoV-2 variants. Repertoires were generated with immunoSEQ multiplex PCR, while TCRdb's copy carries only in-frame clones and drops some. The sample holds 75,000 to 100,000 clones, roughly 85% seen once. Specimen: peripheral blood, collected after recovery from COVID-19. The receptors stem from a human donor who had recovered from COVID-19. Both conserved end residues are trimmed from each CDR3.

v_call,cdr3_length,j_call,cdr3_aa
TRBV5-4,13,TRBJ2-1,ASSRGGFSYNEQF
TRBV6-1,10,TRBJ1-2,ASSSERGGYT
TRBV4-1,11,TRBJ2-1,ASSWYFRDEQF
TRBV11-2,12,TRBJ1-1,ASSLKDRGTEAF
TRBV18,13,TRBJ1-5,ASSPTVNSNQPQH
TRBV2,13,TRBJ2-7,ASSPDRESSYEQY
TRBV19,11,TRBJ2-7,ASSTGLGYEQY
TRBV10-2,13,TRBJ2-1,ASSDAIRGGNEQF
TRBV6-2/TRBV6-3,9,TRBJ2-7,ASSIMGEQY
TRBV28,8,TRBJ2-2,ASRRGELF
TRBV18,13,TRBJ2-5,ASSPPRGGAETQY
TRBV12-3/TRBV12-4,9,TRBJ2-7,ASSFGYEQY
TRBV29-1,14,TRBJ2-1,SVEWFGTSGANEQF
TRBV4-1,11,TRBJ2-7,ASSQVGRYEQY
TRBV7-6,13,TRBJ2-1,ASSLDYGSANEQF
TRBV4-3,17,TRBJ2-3,ASSQVKGGSTVNTDTQY
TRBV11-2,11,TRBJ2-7,ASSLPGIYEQY
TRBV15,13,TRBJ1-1,ATSTWGTLNTEAF
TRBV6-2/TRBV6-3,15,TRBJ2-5,ASSSPARGPSRETQY
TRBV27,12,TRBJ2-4,ATHRLGQGNIQY
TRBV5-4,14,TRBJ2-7,ASSLSVMGISNEQY
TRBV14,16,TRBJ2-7,ASSQGRGTSGKVNEQY
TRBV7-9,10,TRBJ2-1,ASSAPLGEQF
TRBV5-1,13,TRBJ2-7,ASSESTGGQGEQY
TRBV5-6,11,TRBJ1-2,ASSQRMDYGYT
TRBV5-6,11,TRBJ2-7,ASSFTSSYEQY
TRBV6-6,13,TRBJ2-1,ATASRTGAVNEQF
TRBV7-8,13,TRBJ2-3,ASSTGLVVPDTQY
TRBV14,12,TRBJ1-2,ASSHQAGSVGYT
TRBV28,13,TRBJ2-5,ASSLLTGSQETQY
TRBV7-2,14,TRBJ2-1,ASSTRRGSSYNEQF
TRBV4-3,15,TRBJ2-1,ASSRDGLGSSYNEQF
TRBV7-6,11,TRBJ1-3,ASSLKEGNTIY
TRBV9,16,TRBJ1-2,ASSVGSTPKQGTFGYT
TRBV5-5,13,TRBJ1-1,ASSLWGTDNTEAF
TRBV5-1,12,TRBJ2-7,ASSLDRGLYEQY
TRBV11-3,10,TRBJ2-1,ASRSVDNEQF
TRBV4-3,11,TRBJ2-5,ASSQERRETQY
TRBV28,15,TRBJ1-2,ASSPRLGQYSNYGYT
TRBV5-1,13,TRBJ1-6,ASSDGTANNSPLH
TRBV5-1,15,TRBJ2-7,ASSLGLAGGPSYEQY
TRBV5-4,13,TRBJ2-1,ASSYGTSGYNEQF
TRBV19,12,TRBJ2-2,ASSKSPNTGELF
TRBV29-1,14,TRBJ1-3,SVGPTGGRRGNTIY
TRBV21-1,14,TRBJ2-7,ASSKAVDREFYEQY
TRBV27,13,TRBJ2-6,ASTLKASGANVLT
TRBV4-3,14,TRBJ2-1,ASSQDVPSSYNEQF
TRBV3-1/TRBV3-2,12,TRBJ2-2,ASSAIQVYGELF
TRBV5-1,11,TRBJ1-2,ASSLGQDDGYT
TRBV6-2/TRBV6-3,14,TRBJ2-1,ASSYHRRGLGAKKF
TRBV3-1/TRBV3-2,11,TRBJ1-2,ASSQEGDSGYT
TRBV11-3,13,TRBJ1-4,ASSAVSGTNEKLF
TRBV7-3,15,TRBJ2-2,ASSVTQAGVNTGELF
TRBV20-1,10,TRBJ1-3,SASRGGNTIY
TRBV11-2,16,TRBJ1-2,ASSSLRDRSLFNYGYT
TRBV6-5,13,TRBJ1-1,ASSPSRGGGTEAF
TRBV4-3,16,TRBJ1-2,ASSQVLSFSDRAAGYT